This T cell receptor beta chain was captured in a study of T cell repertoires in cytomegalovirus infection. Study background: It was the public TCR beta signatures that indicated both CMV infection and matching HLA type.

Study conclusions and caveats: Accumulated public TCR beta family frequency recognized individuals carrying CMV together with the relevant HLA. Ex vivo responses were dominated by HLA-C-restricted CMV-specific TCR beta clonotypes.

The CDR3 extends over 12 amino acids. Germline V gene sequence: CDR1 LNHDA, CDR2 SQIVND (reference sequence). The V gene lost 9 bases and the J gene lost 3 bases, with 12 bases spanning the gap. TCRdb independently ran MiXCR on the reads; one entry per CDR3 protein. The table has roughly 720,000 distinct CDR3 sequences, 35% seen once. In this sample, this clonotype turned up many times. Its matching antigen is unknown. The chain is built from TRBV19 and TRBJ2-7; D is perhaps TRBD1 (6 bases). The source material was PBMCs. The source is a human donor in good health (CMV status not recorded). Some clones in this sample may be carry-over from other donors' samples. CDR3 sequence (DNA): TGTGCCAGCAGCAAGGACAGCTACGAGCAGTACTTC. Translated: CASSKDSYEQYF.